The clone carrying this T cell receptor beta chain was observed at least ten times. As yet, its antigen is unknown. These data are taken from a study of T-cell memory formation after mild COVID-19. Study-level information: TCR clusters were mostly confined to one donor each.

Whole-study results and caveats: Among CD4+ contracting clones, most were CM and EM, and CD8+ ones EMRA.

From the 5' RACE reads, TCRdb called clonotypes with MiXCR, one entry per CDR3 protein. Among hundreds of thousands of distinct CDR3 sequences listed, around 27% were seen once. Material: PBMCs or a T cell subset sorted from them (not recorded which). This TCR was recovered from an adult woman who had mild COVID-19 (a few samples of this study predate the infection). Cell type and time point are not known.

CDR3 protein: CASSPSFGEQYF. The CDR3 DNA is TGCGCCAGCAGCCCCTCCTTCGGCGAGCAGTACTTC. This chain connects TRBV5-1 to TRBJ2-7; D not resolved. The V gene lost 4 bases and the J gene lost 6 bases, with 11 bases spanning the gap. This CDR3 region has 12 residues. The V gene's germline CDR1 is SGHRS and CDR2 YFSETQ. Looking up the rest from reference TRBV5-1 and TRBJ2-7 gives the full variable domain: KAGVTQTPRYLIKTRGQQVTLSCSPISGHRSVSWYQQTPGQGLQFLFEYFSETQRNKGNFPGRFSGRQFSNSRSEMNVSTLELGDSALYLCASSPSFGEQYFGPGTRLTVT.